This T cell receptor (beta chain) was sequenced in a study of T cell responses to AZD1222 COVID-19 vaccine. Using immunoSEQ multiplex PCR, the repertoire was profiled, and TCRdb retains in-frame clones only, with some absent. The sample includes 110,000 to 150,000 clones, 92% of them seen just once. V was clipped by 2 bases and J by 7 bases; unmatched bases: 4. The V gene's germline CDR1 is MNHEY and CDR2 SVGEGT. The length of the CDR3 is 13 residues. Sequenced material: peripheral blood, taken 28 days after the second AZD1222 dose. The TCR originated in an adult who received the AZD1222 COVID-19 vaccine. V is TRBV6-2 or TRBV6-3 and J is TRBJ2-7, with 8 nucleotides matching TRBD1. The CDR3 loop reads CASSYKQGGEQYF. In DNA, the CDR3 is TGTGCCAGCAGTTACAAACAGGGGGGAGAGCAGTACTTC.